These 32 T cell receptor beta chains share one sample of origin, sequenced in a study of lymphopenia after photon versus proton radiotherapy. Produced via immunoSEQ multiplex PCR; TCRdb's table is partial and in-frame only. The sample carries 43,000 or so clones, over 75% recorded once. This specimen consisted of peripheral blood, obtained from a patient treated with photon-based radiotherapy. Every receptor here comes from a man aged 35-49 years with gastric cancer.

This rearrangement joins TRBV25-1 to TRBJ1-2; maybe TRBD1 (6 bases). Trimming took 1 base from V and 3 from J, leaving 15 bases between them. This CDR3 contains 16 residues. The germline CDR1 and CDR2 sequences are MGHDK and SYGVNS. CDR3 bases: TGTGCCAGCAGTGAATTGGGGTTGGGGGCGGACTATGGCTACACCTTC. It translates to CASSELGLGADYGYTF.

The V call is TRBV5-4, the J call TRBJ1-2, with TRBD1 identical over 7 bases. The length of the CDR3 is 15 residues. The germline V gene has CDR1 SGHNT and CDR2 YYREEE (reference sequence). V shed 4 bases, J shed 4 bases, and the junction held 10 bases outside the gene matches. The CDR3 DNA follows: TGTGCCAGCAGCATTCAAGCAGGGGGTGGCTATGGCTACACCTTC. This codes for CASSIQAGGGYGYTF.

The chain couples TRBV18 to TRBJ2-3; unclear D gene. Per the germline V gene, CDR1 is KGHSH and CDR2 is LQKENI. The CDR3 sequence is 15 residues long. Trimming took 1 base from V and 7 from J, leaving 15 bases between them. The CDR3 DNA follows: TGTGCCAGCTCACCACGAGCTAAACTTTCCAATACGCAGTATTTT. It translates to CASSPRAKLSNTQYF.

V usage is TRBV18 and J usage is TRBJ1-2; 8 nucleotides align to TRBD1. The V gene's germline CDR1 is KGHSH and CDR2 LQKENI. Germline trimming cut 4 bases from V and 7 bases from J; bases unmatched to any gene: 11. This CDR3 comprises 15 residues. This CDR3 is CASSLRTGRTGGYTF. DNA for the CDR3: TGTGCCAGCTCACTACGGACAGGGCGAACCGGTGGCTACACCTTC.

V is TRBV19 and J is TRBJ1-5; D unresolved. This CDR3 region has 13 residues. CDR1 and CDR2 (germline): LNHDA, SQIVND (reference sequence). The V gene lost 1 base and the J gene lost 7 bases, with 8 bases spanning the gap. The CDR3 nucleotides are TGTGCCAGTAGTATAGCGAGGGAGCAGCCCCAGCATTTT. Protein product: CASSIAREQPQHF. Drawing the rest from reference TRBV19 and TRBJ1-5, the complete variable domain is DGGITQSPKYLFRKEGQNVTLSCEQNLNHDAMYWYRQDPGQGLRLIYYSQIVNDFQKGDIAEGYSVSREKKESFPLTVTSAQKNPTAFYLCASSIAREQPQHFGDGTRLSIL.

This rearrangement joins TRBV19 to TRBJ2-7; possible D gene TRBD1, 6 bases. The V and J ends lost 3 bases and 3 bases respectively, with 21 bases between them. This CDR3 spans 17 amino acids. The germline gives CDR1 LNHDA, CDR2 SQIVND (reference sequence). CDR3 residues: CASSIRDTSMSGYEQYF. As DNA, the CDR3 is TGTGCCAGTAGTATCCGGGACACCTCCATGTCGGGCTACGAGCAGTACTTC.

The chain joins TRBV7-9 to TRBJ1-1; TRBD1 matches 10 bases. The V gene's germline CDR1 is SEHNR and CDR2 FQNEAQ (reference sequence). This CDR3 spans 15 amino acids. V shed 3 bases and J 5 bases; nucleotides not matched to a gene: 6. This CDR3 reads CASSFLTGGGTEAFF. Written as DNA, the CDR3 is TGTGCCAGCAGCTTCCTGACAGGGGGCGGAACTGAAGCTTTCTTT.

The V gene is TRBV9, the J gene TRBJ2-7; D uncertain. Looked up from germline, CDR1 is SGDLS and CDR2 is YYNGEE. This CDR3 is built from 14 residues. V shed 0 bases and J shed 0 bases, with 7 bases lying between them. The DNA of the CDR3 is TGTGCCAGCAGCGTAGGTGTTAGCTCCTACGAGCAGTACTTC. It codes for CASSVGVSSYEQYF.

This sequence joins TRBV27 and TRBJ2-1; a weak D match, TRBD2 (7 bases). The ends were cut back, 8 bases at V and 4 bases at J, with 21 bases in the middle. This CDR3 spans 16 amino acids. Germline CDR1 reads MNHEY; CDR2 reads SMNVEV (reference sequence). The CDR3 coding sequence is TGTGCCAGCTATTATGGGGGGGGGCTTGGTTACAATGAGCAGTTCTTC. Protein product: CASYYGGGLGYNEQFF.

The chain uses TRBV5-6 and TRBJ2-5; D gene ambiguous. This CDR3 has 16 amino acids. Trimming removed 1 base at V and 4 bases at J, with 17 bases between. Germline CDR1 and CDR2: SGHDT and YYEEEE. Here the CDR3 DNA reads TGTGCCAGCAGCTTGCAGACCATCGGCGTGGCAGAGACCCAGTACTTC. Residues: CASSLQTIGVAETQYF.

This clone was found a few times. This rearrangement joins TRBV5-6 to TRBJ2-7; D tentatively reads TRBD1 or TRBD2 (5 bases each). Trimming pared 4 bases from V and 3 bases from J, leaving 8 bases between. The CDR3 length is 12 residues. The germline V gene has CDR1 SGHDT and CDR2 YYEEEE. Here the CDR3 reads CASSGGFYEQYF. The CDR3 DNA reads TGTGCCAGCAGCGGGGGATTCTACGAGCAGTACTTC.

The rearrangement joins TRBV7-2 to TRBJ1-2, with no clear D. The CDR3 is made up of 12 amino acids. The V gene's germline CDR1 is SGHTA and CDR2 FQGNSA. Trimming cost V 5 bases and J 6 bases, with 10 bases left between them. CDR3 in amino acids: CASSRGWDGYTF. The CDR3 region has the DNA TGTGCCAGCAGCAGAGGGTGGGATGGCTACACCTTC.

The gene calls are TRBV6-6 and TRBJ1-5, with D possibly being TRBD1 (5 bases). CDR1 and CDR2 (germline): MNHNY, SVGAGI (reference sequence). The CDR3 extends over 14 amino acids. V lost 0 bases and J 7 bases, leaving 10 bases between the germline ends. This CDR3 reads CASSYSGGVQPQHF. The DNA of the CDR3 is TGTGCCAGCAGTTACTCGGGGGGAGTACAGCCCCAGCATTTT.

The chain recombines TRBV4-1 with TRBJ2-2; no clear D gene. Germline values: CDR1 MGHRA, CDR2 YSYEKL. Trimming removed 5 bases at V and 4 bases at J, with 14 bases between. CDR3 length equals 15 residues. CDR3 DNA: TGCGCCAGCAGCTCAGGCACCCCGGGCACCGGGGAGCTGTTTTTT. This codes for CASSSGTPGTGELFF.

On this clone itself: Other DNA sequences in the same sample also yield this CDR3. This chain joins TRBV6-1 and TRBJ1-1; D might be TRBD1 (6 bases). This CDR3 contains 13 residues. Per germline, CDR1 MNHNS and CDR2 SASEGT. Trimming shortened V by 5 bases and J by 1 base, and 8 bases separated the two germline ends. CDR3 nucleotide sequence: TGTGCCAGCAGTTGGGGGCAGAACACTGAAGCTTTCTTT. Its protein is CASSWGQNTEAFF.

The chain links TRBV7-2 to TRBJ1-2; D is ambiguous. Germline CDR1 and CDR2: SGHTA and FQGNSA. The CDR3 is 13 residues long. V shed 3 bases and J shed 1 base, with 6 bases lying between them. Here the CDR3 DNA reads TGTGCCAGCAGCTTGGGCCTTAACTATGGCTACACCTTC. Translation gives CASSLGLNYGYTF.

The chain joins TRBV2 to TRBJ2-5; D is possibly TRBD1 or TRBD2 (5 bases each). Germline loops: CDR1 SNHLY, CDR2 FYNNEI. The CDR3 is made up of 14 amino acids. The V end lost 1 base, the J end lost 7 bases, and 13 bases lay between the germline ends. DNA for the CDR3: TGTGCCAGCAGTGAAGTGACGGGAACAGGGACCCAGTACTTC. Its protein is CASSEVTGTGTQYF.

V is TRBV11-3 and J is TRBJ1-2, with 11 nucleotides matching TRBD1. The length of the CDR3 is 14 residues. Looked up from germline, CDR1 is SGHNT and CDR2 is YENEEA. V dropped 3 bases and J dropped 7; count of bases not matched to a gene: 4. The CDR3 is CASSLEDRGLGYTF. The CDR3 DNA reads as TGTGCCAGCAGCTTGGAGGACAGGGGGCTTGGCTACACCTTC.

V gene TRBV9 combines with J gene TRBJ2-5; 8 positions match TRBD2. V lost 0 bases and J lost 5; bases outside the gene matches: 3. The CDR3 has 14 residues. Germline CDR1 SGDLS, CDR2 YYNGEE. This CDR3 is CASSVGTSFETQYF. The CDR3 region has the DNA TGTGCCAGCAGCGTAGGGACTAGCTTTGAGACCCAGTACTTC.

This sequence joins TRBV7-5 and TRBJ2-7; TRBD1 is the table's D call and was not checked against the DNA. TRBV7-5 is marked as a pseudogene. The CDR3 has 16 amino acids. The CDR3 sequence: CVRRRNEARGTDEQYF. For the CDR3, the DNA is TGTGTCAGAAGACGTAATGAAGCCAGGGGTACGGACGAGCAGTACTTC.

The V call is TRBV19, the J call TRBJ1-2; possible D gene TRBD1, 6 bases. The germline gives CDR1 LNHDA, CDR2 SQIVND (reference sequence). The CDR3 spans 15 residues. V was trimmed by 11 bases and J by 4 bases, leaving 23 bases between them. The CDR3 here is CASGEIGGGPYGYTF. In DNA form, the CDR3 reads TGTGCCTCGGGGGAAATCGGAGGGGGACCCTATGGCTACACCTTC.

The chain couples TRBV5-1 to TRBJ1-2; D is uncertain. The V gene lost 0 bases and the J gene lost 4 bases, with 10 bases spanning the gap. Germline V CDR1 and CDR2: SGHRS, YFSETQ. The CDR3 loop spans 14 amino acids. Here the CDR3 DNA reads TGCGCCAGCAGCTTGGGAGGTGACACCTATGGCTACACCTTC. Its protein is CASSLGGDTYGYTF.

The chain is built from TRBV30 and TRBJ2-1; 11 nucleotides line up with TRBD2. The CDR3 length is 15 residues. V shed 3 bases, J shed 8 bases, and the junction held 9 bases outside the gene matches. CDR1 and CDR2 from the germline V gene are GTSNPN and SVGIG (reference sequence). CDR3 in amino acids: CAWRTSGVPRDEQFF. DNA for the CDR3: TGTGCCTGGAGGACTAGCGGGGTGCCCAGGGATGAGCAGTTCTTC.

The CDR3 sequence: CASSQHDVWGWDYNEQFF. The CDR3 DNA follows: TGTGCCAGCAGCCAACACGACGTGTGGGGGTGGGACTACAATGAGCAGTTCTTC. This chain joins TRBV4-2 and TRBJ2-1, with D tentatively TRBD1 or TRBD2 (5 bases each). Trimming took 2 bases from V and 3 from J, leaving 20 bases between them. The CDR3 is 18 amino acids. Germline assignment: CDR1 LGHNA and CDR2 YNFKEQ.

The V gene is TRBV21-1, the J gene TRBJ1-2; no DNA check was done on the table's D call, TRBD1. TRBV21-1 is flagged as a pseudogene. The CDR3 extends over 15 amino acids. CDR3 sequence (DNA): TGTGCCAGCAGCCTATCAGACACCTCCGGCTATGGCTACACCTTC. Translation: CASSLSDTSGYGYTF.

CDR3 coding DNA: TGTGCCAGCAGCGTAGAAGGACAAGTCAATGAAAAACTGTTTTTT. This codes for CASSVEGQVNEKLFF. V and J are TRBV9 and TRBJ1-4, with D perhaps matching TRBD1 (5 bases). The CDR3 contains 15 residues. The germline V and J ends were trimmed by 0 bases and 5 bases, with 11 bases remaining between them. CDR1 and CDR2 from the germline V gene are SGDLS and YYNGEE.

The chain carries TRBV10-3 and TRBJ2-7; TRBD2 is a possible D gene (5 bases). V lost 8 bases and J lost 3, with 11 bases in between. From germline, CDR1 is ENHRY and CDR2 SYGVKD. This CDR3 spans 12 amino acids. CDR3 in amino acids: CAIGEQVYEQYF. CDR3 DNA: TGTGCCATCGGGGAGCAAGTCTACGAGCAGTACTTC.

The chain combines TRBV4-2 with TRBJ2-5; 7 positions match TRBD2. CDR1 and CDR2 from the germline V gene are LGHNA and YNFKEQ. The junction had 3 bases not matched to a gene; V was cut back by 0 bases and J by 5 bases. The CDR3 runs to 14 residues. DNA of the CDR3: TGTGCCAGCAGCCAAGAGCGGGGGATTGAGACCCAGTACTTC. This encodes CASSQERGIETQYF.

This rearrangement joins TRBV15 to TRBJ2-7, with D possibly being TRBD1 (6 bases). CDR3 size: 16 residues. V lost 4 bases and J 3 bases, leaving 19 bases between the germline ends. Germline V gene sequence: CDR1 LNHNV, CDR2 YYDKDF (reference sequence). In DNA, the CDR3 is TGTGCCACCAGCACCATACCCCGAGGCAGGGGCTACGAGCAGTACTTC. Its protein product is CATSTIPRGRGYEQYF.

The chain couples TRBV18 to TRBJ1-2; D is uncertain. Trimming stripped 0 bases from V and 6 bases from J, with 8 bases between. The CDR3 runs 13 residues. The V gene's germline CDR1 is KGHSH and CDR2 LQKENI. DNA for the CDR3: TGTGCCAGCTCACCACCGGGCAGTGATGGCTACACCTTC. Its translation: CASSPPGSDGYTF.

The V gene is TRBV4-2, the J gene TRBJ1-4; TRBD1 might be the D (5 bases). CDR1 LGHNA and CDR2 YNFKEQ come from the germline V gene. The length of the CDR3 is 17 residues. Trimming cost V 0 bases and J 4 bases, with 15 bases left between them. The CDR3 DNA is TGTGCCAGCAGCCAAGATTGGGGCAGGAGAAATAATGAAAAACTGTTTTTT. This sequence encodes CASSQDWGRRNNEKLFF.

This clone was seen once. The genes are TRBV7-9 and TRBJ1-1, with TRBD1 matching over 7 bases. Germline trimming cut 5 bases from V and 5 bases from J; bases unmatched to any gene: 11. This CDR3 is 15 amino acids long. In germline, CDR1 is SEHNR, CDR2 FQNEAQ (reference sequence). The CDR3 sequence: CASSPKGQLGTEAFF. CDR3 coding DNA: TGTGCCAGCAGCCCAAAGGGACAGTTGGGTACTGAAGCTTTCTTT.